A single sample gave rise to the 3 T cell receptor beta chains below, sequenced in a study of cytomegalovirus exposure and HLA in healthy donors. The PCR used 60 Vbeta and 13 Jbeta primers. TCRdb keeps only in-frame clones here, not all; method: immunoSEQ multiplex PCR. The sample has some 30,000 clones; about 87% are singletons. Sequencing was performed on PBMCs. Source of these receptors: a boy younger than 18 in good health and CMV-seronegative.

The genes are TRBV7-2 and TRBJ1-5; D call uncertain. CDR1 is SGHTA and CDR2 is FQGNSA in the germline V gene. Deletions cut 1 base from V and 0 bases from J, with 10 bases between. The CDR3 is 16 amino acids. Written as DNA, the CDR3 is TGTGCCAGCAGCTTAGTTTCCAGATATAGCAATCAGCCCCAGCATTTT. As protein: CASSLVSRYSNQPQHF.

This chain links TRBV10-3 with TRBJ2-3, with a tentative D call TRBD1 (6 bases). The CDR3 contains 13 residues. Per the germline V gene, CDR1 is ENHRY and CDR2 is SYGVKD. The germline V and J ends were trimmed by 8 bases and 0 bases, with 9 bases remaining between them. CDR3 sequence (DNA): TGTGCCATCTCGGACAGTAGCACAGATACGCAGTATTTT. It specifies CAISDSSTDTQYF.

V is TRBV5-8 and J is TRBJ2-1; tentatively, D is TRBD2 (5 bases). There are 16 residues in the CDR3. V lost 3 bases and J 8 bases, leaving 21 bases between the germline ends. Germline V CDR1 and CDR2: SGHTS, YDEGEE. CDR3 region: CASSSPSSPSPDEQFF. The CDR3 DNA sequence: TGTGCCAGCAGCTCCCCATCTAGCCCCTCCCCTGATGAGCAGTTCTTC. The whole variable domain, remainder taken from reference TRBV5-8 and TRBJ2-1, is EAGVTQSPTHLIKTRGQQATLRCSPISGHTSVYWYQQALGLGLQFLLWYDEGEERNRGNFPPRFSGRQFPNYSSELNVNALELEDSALYLCASSSPSSPSPDEQFFGPGTRLTVL.